Listed below are T cell receptor beta chains from one sample, sequenced in a study of radiotherapy plus CTLA-4 blockade in lung cancer. The assay was immunoSEQ multiplex PCR, and TCRdb's table has in-frame clones only and misses some. The sample lists some 98,000 clones, approximately 78% occurring once. Sequences were derived from peripheral blood, sampled from a patient treated with radiotherapy plus ipilimumab. The receptors shown here come from a human donor with non-small cell lung cancer who had a partial response to radiotherapy plus ipilimumab. Both conserved end residues are part of each CDR3. Each record gives: clone size, V gene, D gene, J gene, CDR3 DNA, CDR3 protein. D genes are given only for firm matches. Not all rows give a size; the values are once, few, many and, for expanded clones, a class.

clone_size: -; v_call: TRBV5-4; d_call: TRBD1; j_call: TRBJ2-7; cdr3_nt: TGTGCCAGCAGCCCGGGACAGGGAACCTCCTACGAGCAGTACTTC; cdr3_aa: CASSPGQGTSYEQYF
clone_size: -; v_call: TRBV11-2; d_call: TRBD1; j_call: TRBJ1-4; cdr3_nt: TGTGCCAGCAGCTCCGACAGGGCAACTAATGAAAAACTGTTTTTT; cdr3_aa: CASSSDRATNEKLFF
clone_size: -; v_call: TRBV21-1; d_call: -; j_call: TRBJ2-7; cdr3_nt: TGTGCCAGCAGCAAAGACAAGCGGACAGGTGCTTACGAGCAGTACTTC; cdr3_aa: CASSKDKRTGAYEQYF
clone_size: few; v_call: TRBV11-2; d_call: -; j_call: TRBJ2-4; cdr3_nt: TGTGCCAGCAGGGGTACGAGGGGGGCCAAAAACATTCAGTACTTC; cdr3_aa: CASRGTRGAKNIQYF
clone_size: -; v_call: TRBV5-1; d_call: TRBD1; j_call: TRBJ2-7; cdr3_nt: TGCGCCAGCAGCTTGGCGCCAGGGGGCTTTGAGCAGTACTTC; cdr3_aa: CASSLAPGGFEQYF
clone_size: -; v_call: TRBV2; d_call: -; j_call: TRBJ1-4; cdr3_nt: TGTGCCAGCAGGGGGGTCAGGGGCAGCGAAAAACTGTTTTTT; cdr3_aa: CASRGVRGSEKLFF
clone_size: once; v_call: TRBV6-5; d_call: -; j_call: TRBJ2-5; cdr3_nt: TGTGCCAGCAGTTACGGTAGTCAAGAGACCCAGTACTTC; cdr3_aa: CASSYGSQETQYF
clone_size: -; v_call: TRBV7-9; d_call: -; j_call: TRBJ1-1; cdr3_nt: TGTGCCAGCAGTCATATATCGCGGGGAAACACTGAAGCTTTCTTT; cdr3_aa: CASSHISRGNTEAFF
clone_size: -; v_call: TRBV18; d_call: TRBD2; j_call: TRBJ2-5; cdr3_nt: TGTGCCAGCTCACCACCTGAGACTAGCAGAGACCAAGAGACCCAGTACTTC; cdr3_aa: CASSPPETSRDQETQYF
clone_size: -; v_call: TRBV9; d_call: -; j_call: TRBJ1-1; cdr3_nt: TGTGCCAGCAGCGTAGATTACGGACAGCTGAACACTGAAGCTTTCTTT; cdr3_aa: CASSVDYGQLNTEAFF
clone_size: -; v_call: TRBV20-1; d_call: -; j_call: TRBJ2-7; cdr3_nt: TGCAGTGCTAGAGCGCGTATAGAGCAGTACTTC; cdr3_aa: CSARARIEQYF
clone_size: -; v_call: TRBV6-1; d_call: -; j_call: TRBJ1-1; cdr3_nt: TGTGCCAGCAGTTGGGACAACTTGAACACTGAAGCTTTCTTT; cdr3_aa: CASSWDNLNTEAFF
clone_size: -; v_call: TRBV19; d_call: -; j_call: TRBJ2-7; cdr3_nt: TGTGCCAGTAGATTGACTCACCGCTCCTACGAGCAGTACTTC; cdr3_aa: CASRLTHRSYEQYF
clone_size: -; v_call: TRBV7-2; d_call: -; j_call: TRBJ1-1; cdr3_nt: TGTGCCAGCAGTGAGGGCAGATCTACAAACACTGAAGCTTTCTTT; cdr3_aa: CASSEGRSTNTEAFF
clone_size: -; v_call: TRBV6-1; d_call: -; j_call: TRBJ1-2; cdr3_nt: TGTGCCAGCAGTGAACCGGGGATGGGATATGGCTACACCTTC; cdr3_aa: CASSEPGMGYGYTF
clone_size: -; v_call: TRBV7-6; d_call: -; j_call: TRBJ2-3; cdr3_nt: TGTGCCAGCAGCCGTGGACAGGATACGCAGTATTTT; cdr3_aa: CASSRGQDTQYF
clone_size: -; v_call: TRBV19; d_call: -; j_call: TRBJ2-1; cdr3_nt: TGTGCCAGTAGTACGAGCGGGTTCTCCTACAATGAGCAGTTCTTC; cdr3_aa: CASSTSGFSYNEQFF
clone_size: -; v_call: TRBV11-2; d_call: -; j_call: TRBJ2-7; cdr3_nt: TGTGCCAGCAGCTTAAGGCGGAAGAGCTCCTACGAGCAGTACTTC; cdr3_aa: CASSLRRKSSYEQYF
clone_size: -; v_call: TRBV5-6; d_call: -; j_call: TRBJ2-1; cdr3_nt: TGTGCCAGCAGCCCGGAAAAGGGACAATACAATGAGCAGTTCTTC; cdr3_aa: CASSPEKGQYNEQFF
clone_size: once; v_call: TRBV13; d_call: -; j_call: TRBJ2-7; cdr3_nt: TGTGCCAGCAGCTCCCAGGGGAGCTCCTACGAGCAGTACTTC; cdr3_aa: CASSSQGSSYEQYF
clone_size: once; v_call: TRBV27; d_call: -; j_call: TRBJ1-1; cdr3_nt: TGTGCCAGCAGTCCGTGGGGGGGGTGGACTGAAGCTTTCTTT; cdr3_aa: CASSPWGGWTEAFF
clone_size: -; v_call: TRBV10-1; d_call: -; j_call: TRBJ2-1; cdr3_nt: TGCGCCAGCAGTGGATTAGCGGTCTGGGATGAGCAGTTCTTC; cdr3_aa: CASSGLAVWDEQFF
clone_size: -; v_call: TRBV19; d_call: TRBD1; j_call: TRBJ1-1; cdr3_nt: TGTGCCAGTAGTCCCAGGACAGGTGTCAACACTGAAGCTTTCTTT; cdr3_aa: CASSPRTGVNTEAFF
clone_size: -; v_call: TRBV7-2; d_call: TRBD1; j_call: TRBJ2-7; cdr3_nt: TGTGCCAGCAGCTGGACCGGGACAGGACGCTACGAGCAGTACTTC; cdr3_aa: CASSWTGTGRYEQYF
clone_size: -; v_call: TRBV28; d_call: TRBD1; j_call: TRBJ2-5; cdr3_nt: TGTGCCAGCACCACGCCCGGGGACAGGGTGGGGGAGACCCAGTACTTC; cdr3_aa: CASTTPGDRVGETQYF
clone_size: -; v_call: TRBV5-6; d_call: TRBD2; j_call: TRBJ2-7; cdr3_nt: TGTGCCAGCAGCTCGGGACTAGCGGGAGGAGGGGCGGGATTCTACGAGCAGTACTTC; cdr3_aa: CASSSGLAGGGAGFYEQYF
clone_size: -; v_call: TRBV30; d_call: -; j_call: TRBJ2-7; cdr3_nt: TGTGCCTGGGGGAGAGGTTTCGGCGAGCAGTACTTC; cdr3_aa: CAWGRGFGEQYF
clone_size: -; v_call: TRBV9; d_call: -; j_call: TRBJ1-3; cdr3_nt: TGTGCCAGCTCTTTCCAGACTGGAAACACCATATATTTT; cdr3_aa: CASSFQTGNTIYF
clone_size: -; v_call: TRBV18; d_call: TRBD1; j_call: TRBJ2-7; cdr3_nt: TGTGCCAGCTCTCCCCGGACAGGGGGTTACGAGCAGTACTTC; cdr3_aa: CASSPRTGGYEQYF
clone_size: -; v_call: TRBV12-1; d_call: -; j_call: TRBJ1-2; cdr3_nt: TGTGCCAGCCGACAGGGGTTTAAGTTTGGCTACACCTTC; cdr3_aa: CASRQGFKFGYTF
clone_size: -; v_call: TRBV28; d_call: -; j_call: TRBJ1-2; cdr3_nt: TGTGCCAGCAGCCCCCCGCGGGGCGACATTTATGGCTACACCTTC; cdr3_aa: CASSPPRGDIYGYTF